Given below is one TCR beta chain in context. The antigen is unknown. The data were produced by immunoSEQ multiplex PCR, yet TCRdb's version contains in-frame clones alone and is incomplete. The data show 90,000 to 150,000 clones, over 75% seen once. These data are taken from a study of cytomegalovirus exposure and HLA in healthy donors. Study-level points and caveats: It was reported that the classifier diagnosed cytomegalovirus status with high specificity and sensitivity in both the original and validation cohorts.

Germline CDR1 reads MGHRA; CDR2 reads YSYEKL. Trimming stripped 1 base from V and 4 bases from J, with 7 bases between. This CDR3 contains 13 residues. J is TRBJ2-5 and V is TRBV4-1; D ambiguous. The receptor was isolated from a woman between 18 and 29 years old in good health and CMV-seropositive. Input material: PBMCs. The CDR3: CASSQGRLETQYF. CDR3 bases: TGCGCCAGCAGCCAAGGCAGGCTAGAGACCCAGTACTTC.